These 17 T cell receptor beta chains originate from one sample sequenced in a study of vaccination effects on CD4 cells after COVID-19. Their target antigens are unknown. Viral peptide pools were used in the ViraFEST assay to expand antigen-specific CD4+ T cells, and sequencing came afterward. Subsequent to 10 days of culture, CD4+ T cells were isolated. Of the BNT162b2 and mRNA-1273 vaccines, participants received two doses of one or the other. The repertoire was sequenced with immunoSEQ multiplex PCR; TCRdb's copy has only in-frame clones and lacks some. The table lists more than 50,000 clones, approximately 76% of them singletons. Material: CD4+ T cells from PBMCs cultured with HCoV-OC43 spike peptides, obtained after COVID-19 vaccination. Specified subset: HCoV-OC43 spike overlapping peptide pool stimulation. The receptors originated from a human donor who received a COVID-19 vaccine.

This chain connects TRBV7-3 to TRBJ2-1; 8 bases match TRBD2. The CDR3 has 14 residues. The trim removed 4 bases at V and 10 bases at J, leaving 9 bases unmatched. Germline loops: CDR1 SGHTA, CDR2 FQGTGA. CDR3 sequence reads: CASSSQTGGGEQFF. The DNA for the CDR3 is TGTGCCAGCAGCTCCCAGACGGGGGGGGGAGAGCAGTTCTTC.

The chain uses TRBV19 and TRBJ2-3, with D unresolved. The CDR3 has 12 amino acids. Trimming left V 6 bases short and J 2 bases short, with 6 bases between. In germline, CDR1 is LNHDA, CDR2 SQIVND (reference sequence). This CDR3 is CASSRNTDTQYF. In DNA, the CDR3 is TGTGCCAGTAGCCGGAACACAGATACGCAGTATTTT.

This rearrangement joins TRBV30 to TRBJ2-5; 10 bases map to TRBD2. Germline values: CDR1 GTSNPN, CDR2 SVGIG (reference sequence). The CDR3 runs 15 residues. V shed 7 bases and J 2 bases; nucleotides not matched to a gene: 10. CDR3 loop: CASAGGAGGQETQYF. CDR3 nucleotides: TGTGCCTCAGCCGGGGGAGCGGGGGGGCAAGAGACCCAGTACTTC.

CDR3 amino acids: CASSHPGQVYEQYV. The CDR3 coding sequence is TGCGCCAGCAGCCACCCGGGGCAGGTCTACGAGCAGTACGTC. The chain recombines TRBV4-1 with TRBJ2-7; TRBD1 or TRBD2 may be the D gene (5 bases each). This CDR3 has 14 residues. V lost 3 bases, J lost 3 bases, and 12 bases lay in between. Germline V gene data show CDR1 as MGHRA and CDR2 as YSYEKL.

This chain connects TRBV18 to TRBJ1-1; D remains ambiguous. CDR1 is KGHSH and CDR2 is LQKENI in the germline V gene. This CDR3 region has 15 residues. The V end lost 4 bases, the J end lost 1 base, and 13 bases lay between the germline ends. CDR3 in amino acids: CASSLSGRGNTEAFF. The CDR3 DNA reads as TGTGCCAGCTCACTTTCTGGACGGGGGAACACTGAAGCTTTCTTT.

This clone was seen only once. The genes are TRBV4-1 and TRBJ2-2; D unresolved. V dropped 0 bases and J dropped 1 base, with 6 bases sitting between them. The germline CDR1 and CDR2 sequences are MGHRA and YSYEKL. The CDR3 is 15 amino acids. The CDR3 loop reads CASSQEGQNTGELFF. The CDR3 bases are TGCGCCAGCAGCCAAGAAGGGCAGAACACCGGGGAGCTGTTTTTT.

The chain employs TRBV6-2 or TRBV6-3 and TRBJ1-5; D gene ambiguous. V lost 5 bases and J 6 bases, leaving 5 bases between the germline ends. CDR1 is MNHEY, CDR2 SVGEGT, per germline. There are 11 residues in the CDR3. The CDR3 nucleotides are TGTGCCAGCAGTGACGGTCAGCCCCAGCATTTT. Encoded protein: CASSDGQPQHF.

This chain uses TRBV15 with TRBJ1-4, with a possible D match to TRBD1 (6 bases). The CDR3 length is 17 residues. Per the germline V gene, CDR1 is LNHNV and CDR2 is YYDKDF (reference sequence). With 0 bases removed from V and 5 bases from J, the gap between germline ends came to 16 bases. CDR3 nucleotide sequence: TGTGCCACCAGCAGAGATTTAGGTTGGGGGGGCAATGAAAAACTGTTTTTT. Its translation: CATSRDLGWGGNEKLFF.

The chain carries TRBV2 and TRBJ1-1; 7 nucleotides align to TRBD1. V gave up 6 bases and J gave up 4 bases; unmatched junction bases: 14. Germline-derived CDR1 and CDR2 are SNHLY and FYNNEI. This CDR3 contains 16 residues. This chain's CDR3 is CASRVQGSPTGTEAFF. DNA of the CDR3: TGTGCCAGCAGAGTACAGGGGTCCCCAACGGGCACTGAAGCTTTCTTT.

The chain employs TRBV30 and TRBJ1-2; D might be TRBD1 (5 bases). This CDR3 spans 13 amino acids. CDR1 and CDR2 from the germline V gene are GTSNPN and SVGIG (reference sequence). Trimming removed 0 bases from V and 7 bases from J, with 12 bases in between. The CDR3 is CAWSVGGASGYTF. The CDR3 bases are TGTGCCTGGAGTGTTGGCGGGGCTAGTGGCTACACCTTC.

The chain carries TRBV11-3 and TRBJ2-2, with D unclear. This CDR3 region has 15 residues. V lost 5 bases and J lost 1, with 11 bases in between. CDR1 is SGHNT and CDR2 is YENEEA in the germline V gene. CDR3 sequence (DNA): TGTGCCAGCAGCCGAGGCCAGATGAACACCGGGGAGCTGTTTTTT. It is translated as CASSRGQMNTGELFF.

This chain uses TRBV7-8 with TRBJ1-1; D is ambiguous. This CDR3 spans 13 amino acids. Germline CDR1 reads SGHVS; CDR2 reads FQNEAQ. V was clipped by 2 bases and J by 10 bases, with 14 bases between them. In DNA, the CDR3 is TGTGCCAGCAGCTTACTCTTCCAAACCTCAGCTTTCTTT. It translates to CASSLLFQTSAFF.

V is TRBV19 and J is TRBJ1-6; 7 positions agree with TRBD1. Per the germline V gene, CDR1 is LNHDA and CDR2 is SQIVND (reference sequence). CDR3 length equals 14 residues. The ends lost 7 bases at V and 5 bases at J; junction bases unmatched: 5. The DNA for the CDR3 is TGTGCCAGTACCTGGGACAGCCATAATTCACCCCTCCACTTT. It yields the protein CASTWDSHNSPLHF.

The chain recombines TRBV11-2 with TRBJ2-4, with no clear D. Trimming took off 2 bases at V and 0 bases at J, with 11 bases between the two ends. The length of the CDR3 is 16 residues. Germline V gene lookup returns CDR1 SGHAT and CDR2 FQNNGV. Written as DNA, the CDR3 is TGTGCCAGCAGCTTATATCGATGGAGAGCCAAAAACATTCAGTACTTC. It codes for CASSLYRWRAKNIQYF.

The J gene is TRBJ1-4, the V gene TRBV19; D might be TRBD1 (5 bases). V was cut by 1 base and J by 8 bases, with 8 bases left in between. Per germline, CDR1 LNHDA and CDR2 SQIVND (reference sequence). The CDR3 has 13 residues. The CDR3 here is CASSIGGTEKLFF. The CDR3 nucleotides read TGTGCCAGTAGTATAGGGGGGACCGAAAAACTGTTTTTT.

V is TRBV6-5 and J is TRBJ2-3; no reliable D call. The V end was cut by 9 bases, the J end by 2 bases, with 15 bases between. The germline gives CDR1 MNHEY, CDR2 SVGAGI. The CDR3 is made up of 14 amino acids. The DNA for the CDR3 is TGTGCCAGTAACTATCAGAGAGTCACAGATACGCAGTATTTT. It specifies CASNYQRVTDTQYF.

This chain connects TRBV5-5 to TRBJ2-1; D ambiguous. In germline, CDR1 is SGHKS, CDR2 YYEKEE (reference sequence). This CDR3 spans 11 amino acids. The ends were cut back, 4 bases at V and 6 bases at J, with 5 bases in the middle. CDR3 in amino acids: CASSGLNEQFF. CDR3 nucleotide sequence: TGTGCCAGCAGCGGCCTCAATGAGCAGTTCTTC.